This T cell receptor beta chain was sequenced during a study of T cell responses to AZD1222 COVID-19 vaccine. V gave up 4 bases and J gave up 6 bases, with 11 bases separating them. The CDR3 runs to 13 residues. Germline-derived CDR1 and CDR2 are WNHNN and SYGVQD (reference sequence). Clones were sequenced by immunoSEQ multiplex PCR, and TCRdb holds only the in-frame ones, with some missing. The sample holds some 120,000 clones, roughly 82% seen once. The chain employs TRBV10-1 and TRBJ2-3; D is undetermined. The receptor was derived from an adult who received the AZD1222 COVID-19 vaccine. Sequencing used peripheral blood, obtained 28 days after the second AZD1222 dose. For the CDR3, the DNA is TGCGCCAGCAGTGCGTCTAGGTCGGATACGCAGTATTTT. Translated, it gives CASSASRSDTQYF.